At least ten counts were recorded for the clone carrying this T cell receptor beta chain. Antigen: not known. The junction shows a germline mismatch at one end, possibly a read error. RNA transcripts provided the template for amplifying TCR beta CDR3 regions. RT-PCR was first run with HTBI primers, then multiplex PCR in a second round. TCRdb independently ran MiXCR on the multiplex PCR reads; one entry per CDR3 protein. The table shows about 1.2 million distinct CDR3 sequences, with 36% occurring only once. Orbital computed tomography, together with clinical symptoms, serum thyroxine, TRAb and thyroid ultrasound, was used for diagnosis. The data stem from a study of Graves' ophthalmopathy and Graves' hyperthyroidism. Study context: No progression to ophthalmopathy over 18 months defined stable hyperthyroidism.

Study results and caveats: Stable hyperthyroidism and ophthalmopathy were told apart by a 13-signature model, which achieved about 90% sensitivity and approximately 81% specificity.

The origin of this receptor is an adult man with Graves' hyperthyroidism. The material sequenced was peripheral blood or thyroid tissue (not recorded which).

In nucleotides, the CDR3 is TGTGCCAGCAGCTTAGATGGGAACACCGGGGAGCTGTTTTTT. Protein: CASSLDGNTGELFF. The chain uses TRBV5-1 and TRBJ2-2; D uncertain. Germline V gene data show CDR1 as SGHRS and CDR2 as YFSETQ. This CDR3 contains 14 residues.